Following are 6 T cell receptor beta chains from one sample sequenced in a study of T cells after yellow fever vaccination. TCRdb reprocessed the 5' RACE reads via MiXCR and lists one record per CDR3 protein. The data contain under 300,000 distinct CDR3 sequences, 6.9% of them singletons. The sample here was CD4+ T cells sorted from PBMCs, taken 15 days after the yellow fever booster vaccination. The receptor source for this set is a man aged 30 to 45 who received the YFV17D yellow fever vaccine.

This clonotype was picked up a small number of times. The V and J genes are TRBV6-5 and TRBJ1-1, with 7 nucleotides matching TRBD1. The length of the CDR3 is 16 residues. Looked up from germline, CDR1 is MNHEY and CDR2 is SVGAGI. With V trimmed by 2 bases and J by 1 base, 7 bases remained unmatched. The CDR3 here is CASSYQTGRENTEAFF. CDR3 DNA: TGTGCCAGCAGTTACCAGACAGGGCGTGAGAACACTGAAGCTTTCTTT.

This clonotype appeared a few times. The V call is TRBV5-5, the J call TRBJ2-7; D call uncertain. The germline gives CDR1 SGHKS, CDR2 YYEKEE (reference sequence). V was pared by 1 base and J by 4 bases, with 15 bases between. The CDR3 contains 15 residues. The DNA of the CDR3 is TGTGCCAGCAGCTTGCTGGCGAATAGGAATTACGAGCAGTACTTC. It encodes CASSLLANRNYEQYF.

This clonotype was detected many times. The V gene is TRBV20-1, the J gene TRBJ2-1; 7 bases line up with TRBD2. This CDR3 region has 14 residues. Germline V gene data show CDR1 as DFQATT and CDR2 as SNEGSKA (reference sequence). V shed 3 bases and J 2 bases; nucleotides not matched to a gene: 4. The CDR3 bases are TGCAGTGCTAGTGAGAGCGGGACCTACAATGAGCAGTTCTTC. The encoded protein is CSASESGTYNEQFF.

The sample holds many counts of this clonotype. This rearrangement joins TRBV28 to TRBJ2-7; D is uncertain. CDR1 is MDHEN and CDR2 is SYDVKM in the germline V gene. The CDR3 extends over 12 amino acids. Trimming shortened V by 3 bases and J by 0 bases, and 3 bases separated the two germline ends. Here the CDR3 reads CASSLFSYEQYF. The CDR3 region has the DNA TGTGCCAGCAGTTTGTTCTCCTACGAGCAGTACTTC. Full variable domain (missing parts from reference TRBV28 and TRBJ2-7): DVKVTQSSRYLVKRTGEKVFLECVQDMDHENMFWYRQDPGLGLRLIYFSYDVKMKEKGDIPEGYSVSREKKERFSLILESASTNQTSMYLCASSLFSYEQYFGPGTRLTVT.

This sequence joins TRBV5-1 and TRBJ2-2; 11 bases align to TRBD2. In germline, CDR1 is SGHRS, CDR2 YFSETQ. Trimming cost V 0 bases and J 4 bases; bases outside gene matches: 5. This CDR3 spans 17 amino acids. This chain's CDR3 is CASSLVASGRFTGELFF. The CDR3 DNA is TGCGCCAGCAGCTTGGTGGCTAGCGGGAGGTTCACCGGGGAGCTGTTTTTT. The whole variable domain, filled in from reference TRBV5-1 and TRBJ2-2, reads KAGVTQTPRYLIKTRGQQVTLSCSPISGHRSVSWYQQTPGQGLQFLFEYFSETQRNKGNFPGRFSGRQFSNSRSEMNVSTLELGDSALYLCASSLVASGRFTGELFFGEGSRLTVL.

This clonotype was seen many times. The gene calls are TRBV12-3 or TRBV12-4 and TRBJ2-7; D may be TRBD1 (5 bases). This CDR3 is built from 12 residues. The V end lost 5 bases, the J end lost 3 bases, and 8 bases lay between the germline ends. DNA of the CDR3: TGTGCCAGCAGTGCAGACAGCTACGAGCAGTACTTC. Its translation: CASSADSYEQYF.